This T cell receptor (beta chain) originates from a study of blood T cell repertoires in COVID-19. Authors' analysis steps: Nucleated cell counts were estimated from reference gene primer amplification. Sequenced by immunoSEQ multiplex PCR; TCRdb stores in-frame clones only, minus some. V, J and clone size reflect that table, while D and trimming were determined from the DNA. The sample has about 50,000 clones, around 83% seen once. The CDR3 length is 14 residues. Trimming cost V 0 bases and J 7 bases, with 11 bases left between them. Germline CDR1 SGHDT, CDR2 YYEEEE. Material for sequencing was peripheral blood. The rearrangement joins TRBV5-6 to TRBJ1-5; D perhaps matches TRBD1 (5 bases). This TCR came from a man in his 70s with active COVID-19. The CDR3 is CASSLAMGGQPQHF. CDR3 in DNA: TGTGCCAGCAGCTTGGCCATGGGGGGACAGCCCCAGCATTTT.